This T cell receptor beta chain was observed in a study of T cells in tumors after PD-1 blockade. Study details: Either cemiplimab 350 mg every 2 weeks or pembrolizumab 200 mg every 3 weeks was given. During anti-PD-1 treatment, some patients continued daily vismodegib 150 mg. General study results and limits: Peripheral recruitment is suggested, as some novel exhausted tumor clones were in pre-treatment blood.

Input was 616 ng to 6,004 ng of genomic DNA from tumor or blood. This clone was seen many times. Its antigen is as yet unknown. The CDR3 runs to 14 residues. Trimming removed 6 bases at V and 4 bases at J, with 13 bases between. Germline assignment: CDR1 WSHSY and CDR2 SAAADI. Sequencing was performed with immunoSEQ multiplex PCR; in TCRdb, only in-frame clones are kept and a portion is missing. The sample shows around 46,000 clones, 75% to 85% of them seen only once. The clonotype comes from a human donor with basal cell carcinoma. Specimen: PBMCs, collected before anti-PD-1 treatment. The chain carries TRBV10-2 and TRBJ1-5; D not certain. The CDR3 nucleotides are TGCGCCAGCAGGAGGGATCTGGGGAATCAGCCCCAGCATTTT. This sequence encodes CASRRDLGNQPQHF.